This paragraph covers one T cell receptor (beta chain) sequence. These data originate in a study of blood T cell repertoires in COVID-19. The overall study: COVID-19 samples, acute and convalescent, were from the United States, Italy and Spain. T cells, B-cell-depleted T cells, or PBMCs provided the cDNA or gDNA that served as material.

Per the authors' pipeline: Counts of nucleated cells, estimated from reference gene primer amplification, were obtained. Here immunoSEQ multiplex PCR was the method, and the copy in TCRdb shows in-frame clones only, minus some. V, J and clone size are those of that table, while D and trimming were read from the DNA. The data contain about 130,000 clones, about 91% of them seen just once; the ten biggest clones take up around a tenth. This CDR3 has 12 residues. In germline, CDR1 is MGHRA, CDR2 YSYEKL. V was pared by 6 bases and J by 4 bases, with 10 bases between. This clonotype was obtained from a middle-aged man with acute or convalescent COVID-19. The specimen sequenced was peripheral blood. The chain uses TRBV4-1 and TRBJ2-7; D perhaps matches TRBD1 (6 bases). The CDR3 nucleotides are TGCGCCAGCAGTCGAACAGGGTACGAGCAGTACTTC. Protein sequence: CASSRTGYEQYF.